This T cell receptor (beta chain) appears in the sequencing data of a study of shared clonotypes between healthy human individuals. The sample holds a few counts of this clone. Deletions cut 4 bases from V and 6 bases from J, with 18 bases between. This CDR3 is 15 amino acids long. Germline assignment: CDR1 KGHSH and CDR2 LQKENI. Generated by immunoSEQ multiplex PCR, the TCRdb table keeps only in-frame clones and is missing some. The table includes over 2 million clones, roughly 90% detected once. The source of this sequence is a man between 18 and 35 years old in good health. Some clones in this sample may be carry-over from other donors' samples. The material sequenced was naive CD4+ T cells from PBMCs. The subset: CD45RA+ positively selected. This rearrangement joins TRBV18 to TRBJ1-1; no reliable D call. The CDR3 is CASSLRTDPDSEAFF. Written as DNA, the CDR3 is TGTGCCAGCTCACTGAGGACGGACCCTGACTCTGAAGCTTTCTTT.